Each of the 16 T cell receptor beta chains below was sequenced from the same sample in a study of cytomegalovirus exposure and HLA in healthy donors. Sequenced by immunoSEQ multiplex PCR; TCRdb stores in-frame clones only, minus some. This sample has approximately 300,000 clones, with 87% found just once. Sample: PBMCs. The source of these receptors is a young woman in good health and CMV-seropositive.

The chain is built from TRBV30 and TRBJ1-1; unclear D gene. The germline V gene has CDR1 GTSNPN and CDR2 SVGIG (reference sequence). The V end was cut by 8 bases, the J end by 3 bases, with 13 bases between. This CDR3 spans 12 amino acids. This CDR3 reads CALEAKYTEAFF. The CDR3 DNA follows: TGTGCCCTGGAGGCGAAATACACTGAAGCTTTCTTT.

The chain recombines TRBV7-2 with TRBJ2-7; D ambiguous. V lost 4 bases, J lost 6 bases, and 19 bases lay in between. The length of the CDR3 is 15 residues. Germline V CDR1 and CDR2: SGHTA, FQGNSA. CDR3 protein: CASSYLQTDVGEQYF. The CDR3, as DNA: TGTGCCAGCAGCTACCTACAGACGGACGTTGGCGAGCAGTACTTC.

This sequence joins TRBV28 and TRBJ2-7; no firm D call. The V end was cut by 1 base, the J end by 2 bases, with 12 bases between. The CDR3 contains 15 residues. Germline V gives CDR1 MDHEN, CDR2 SYDVKM. CDR3 loop: CASSLSRAVPYEQYF. The CDR3 nucleotides are TGTGCCAGCAGTTTATCTCGGGCAGTCCCCTACGAGCAGTACTTC.

CDR3 nucleotide sequence: TGTGCCAGCAGCGTAGGGACAGCCGATGGCTACACCTTC. As protein: CASSVGTADGYTF. The genes are TRBV9 and TRBJ1-2; a possible D gene is TRBD1 (6 bases). V lost 0 bases, J lost 6 bases, and 9 bases lay in between. The CDR3 has 13 residues. From germline, CDR1 is SGDLS and CDR2 YYNGEE.

In this sample, this clone turned up once. This sequence joins TRBV7-9 and TRBJ2-1; unclear D gene. Germline CDR1 reads SEHNR; CDR2 reads FQNEAQ (reference sequence). The CDR3 is 14 residues long. Trimming took off 2 bases at V and 7 bases at J, with 12 bases between the two ends. Here the CDR3 reads CASSLQARSNEQFF. In nucleotides, the CDR3 is TGTGCCAGCAGCTTACAGGCGAGGAGTAATGAGCAGTTCTTC. Full variable domain (outside the CDR3, taken from reference TRBV7-9 and TRBJ2-1): DTGVSQNPRHKITKRGQNVTFRCDPISEHNRLYWYRQTLGQGPEFLTYFQNEAQLEKSRLLSDRFSAERPKGSFSTLEIQRTEQGDSAMYLCASSLQARSNEQFFGPGTRLTVL.

This sequence joins TRBV2 and TRBJ2-3; 7 positions agree with TRBD2. CDR1 SNHLY and CDR2 FYNNEI come from the germline V gene. V shed 4 bases and J 2 bases; nucleotides not matched to a gene: 3. The CDR3 consists of 14 residues. The CDR3 loop is CASSGAGATDTQYF. CDR3 coding DNA: TGTGCCAGCAGTGGCGCGGGAGCCACAGATACGCAGTATTTT.

Note on this clone: In the same sample, other DNA sequences code for this CDR3. The gene calls are TRBV5-6 and TRBJ1-5; 8 bases are a match to TRBD1. In germline, CDR1 is SGHDT, CDR2 YYEEEE. The CDR3 totals 15 residues. With 0 bases clipped from V and 4 bases from J, the junction kept 3 bases outside the gene matches. Here the CDR3 reads CASSLGTGLNQPQHF. In DNA, the CDR3 is TGTGCCAGCAGCTTGGGGACAGGGCTAAATCAGCCCCAGCATTTT.

This clone came up once. The V call is TRBV29-1, the J call TRBJ2-1; 12 bases line up with TRBD2. The J segment lost 6 bases and the V segment lost 4 bases, leaving 13 bases of the junction unmatched. The CDR3 sequence is 17 residues long. Germline assignment: CDR1 SQVTM and CDR2 ANQGSEA. The CDR3 protein is CSVAFLASGGASNEQFF. In DNA form, the CDR3 reads TGCAGCGTTGCTTTCTTGGCTAGCGGGGGGGCAAGCAATGAGCAGTTCTTC.

The CDR3 DNA follows: TGTGCCAGCGGCGGACAGGGGGGTGACGAGCAGTACTTC. Translated, it gives CASGGQGGDEQYF. The rearrangement links TRBV6-5 to TRBJ2-7, with 10 bases fitting TRBD1. CDR1 and CDR2 (germline): MNHEY, SVGAGI. The CDR3 is 13 residues long. The V and J ends lost 8 bases and 5 bases, in that order; junction bases with no gene match: 6.

The rearrangement joins TRBV5-6 to TRBJ1-2; the match to TRBD1 covers 9 bases. This CDR3 has 16 residues. CDR1 and CDR2 (germline): SGHDT, YYEEEE. The J segment lost 0 bases and the V segment lost 4 bases, leaving 7 bases of the junction unmatched. This chain's CDR3 is CASSLGQGRTNYGYTF. In DNA, the CDR3 is TGTGCCAGCAGCCTAGGACAGGGGCGGACTAACTATGGCTACACCTTC. Filled out from reference TRBV5-6 and TRBJ1-2, the complete variable domain reads DAGVTQSPTHLIKTRGQQVTLRCSPKSGHDTVSWYQQALGQGPQFIFQYYEEEERQRGNFPDRFSGHQFPNYSSELNVNALLLGDSALYLCASSLGQGRTNYGYTFGSGTRLTVV.

The chain has TRBV5-4 and TRBJ2-1; D perhaps matches TRBD2 (6 bases). V was trimmed by 4 bases and J by 5 bases, leaving 13 bases between them. Germline CDR1 and CDR2: SGHNT and YYREEE (reference sequence). The CDR3 consists of 14 residues. The CDR3 DNA is TGTGCCAGCAGCCGCCTCGGGGAGGACAATGAGCAGTTCTTC. This gives the protein CASSRLGEDNEQFF.

V is TRBV23-1 and J is TRBJ2-2; tentatively, D is TRBD2 (6 bases). TRBV23-1 is designated an ORF whose function remains uncertain. The CDR3 covers 17 residues. With 0 bases removed from V and 7 bases from J, the gap between germline ends came to 18 bases. The CDR3 nucleotides read TGCGCCAGCAGTCAATCATCCCCCAGGCGGGGCCGCGGGGAGCTGTTTTTT. This encodes CASSQSSPRRGRGELFF.

The rearrangement joins TRBV2 to TRBJ1-1; D may be TRBD1 (5 bases). Germline lookup yields CDR1 SNHLY and CDR2 FYNNEI. CDR3 size: 12 residues. Trimming removed 4 bases from V and 8 bases from J, with 11 bases in between. DNA of the CDR3: TGTGCCAGCAGTGTTAGAAGGGGAGAAGCTTTCTTT. Protein sequence: CASSVRRGEAFF.

This clone occurred once. This chain links TRBV7-2 with TRBJ1-2; D is undetermined. Germline assignment: CDR1 SGHTA and CDR2 FQGNSA. The length of the CDR3 is 14 residues. Deletions cut 2 bases from V and 4 bases from J, with 11 bases between. CDR3 nucleotide sequence: TGTGCCAGCAGCTTACCCCGCTCACTCTATGGCTACACCTTC. Protein product: CASSLPRSLYGYTF.

The J gene is TRBJ2-3, the V gene TRBV2; 8 nucleotides agree with TRBD1. The germline CDR1 and CDR2 sequences are SNHLY and FYNNEI. The length of the CDR3 is 14 residues. V was pared by 11 bases and J by 2 bases, with 9 bases of the junction left unmatched. The CDR3 DNA sequence: TGTGCCCTCCAGGACAGGGCCCTCACAGATACGCAGTATTTT. Amino acid sequence: CALQDRALTDTQYF.

This clone appeared a single time. The chain carries TRBV19 and TRBJ2-6, with 7 bases matching TRBD1. After removal of 4 bases from V and 2 bases from J, the junction contained 5 bases not matched to a gene. This CDR3 comprises 16 residues. In germline, CDR1 is LNHDA, CDR2 SQIVND (reference sequence). DNA for the CDR3: TGTGCCAGTAGTAGACAGACAGGGACTGGGGCCAACGTCCTGACTTTC. Protein: CASSRQTGTGANVLTF.